Below are 20 T cell receptor beta chains sequenced from a single sample in a study of blood T cell repertoires in COVID-19. Clones were read by immunoSEQ multiplex PCR, and TCRdb kept only the in-frame ones, dropping some. The sample has 250,000 to 350,000 clones, 90% seen once; the top ten hold 1.7%. Material for sequencing was PBMCs or T cells enriched from blood (not recorded which). The receptor set was obtained from a woman younger than 30 with acute COVID-19.

V and J are TRBV7-6 and TRBJ1-3; 7 bases map to TRBD1. Germline loops: CDR1 SGHVS, CDR2 FNYEAQ. There are 17 residues in the CDR3. The trim removed 5 bases at V and 1 base at J, leaving 11 bases unmatched. CDR3 residues: CASSTESTGLSGNTIYF. In DNA form, the CDR3 reads TGTGCCAGCAGCACTGAGTCGACAGGGCTATCTGGAAACACCATATATTTT. Filled out from reference TRBV7-6 and TRBJ1-3, the complete variable domain reads GAGVSQSPRYKVTKRGQDVALRCDPISGHVSLYWYRQALGQGPEFLTYFNYEAQQDKSGLPNDRFSAERPEGSISTLTIQRTEQRDSAMYRCASSTESTGLSGNTIYFGEGSWLTVV.

This sequence joins TRBV21-1 and TRBJ1-5; TRBD1 is taken as the D call from the table, unchecked against the DNA. TRBV21-1 is given as a pseudogene. The CDR3 spans 15 residues. The DNA for the CDR3 is TGTGCCAGCAGCGACCGGGACAGGGGGTTTCAGCCCCAGCATTTT. This sequence encodes CASSDRDRGFQPQHF.

The sample holds one count of this clone. The chain links TRBV4-1 to TRBJ2-1, with 12 positions matching TRBD2. CDR1 is MGHRA, CDR2 YSYEKL, per germline. With V trimmed by 0 bases and J by 4 bases, 4 bases remained unmatched. This CDR3 comprises 17 residues. The CDR3: CASSQDRLAGAYNEQFF. The CDR3 DNA follows: TGCGCCAGCAGCCAAGATCGACTAGCGGGAGCTTACAATGAGCAGTTCTTC.

V gene TRBV28 combines with J gene TRBJ1-3; weak D call: TRBD1 (6 bases). Per the germline V gene, CDR1 is MDHEN and CDR2 is SYDVKM. Trimming shortened V by 6 bases and J by 4 bases, and 13 bases separated the two germline ends. The CDR3 is 14 amino acids. CDR3 loop: CASSEQGSGNTIYF. Written as DNA, the CDR3 is TGTGCCAGCAGCGAACAGGGTTCGGGAAACACCATATATTTT.

This chain links TRBV19 with TRBJ1-2, with 8 bases aligning to TRBD1. Trimming took 5 bases from V and 6 from J; bases not matched to a gene: 11. Germline V lookup: CDR1 LNHDA, CDR2 SQIVND (reference sequence). CDR3 size: 15 residues. This chain's CDR3 is CASSLQQGGSHGYTF. CDR3 DNA: TGTGCCAGTAGTCTCCAACAGGGGGGTTCACATGGCTACACCTTC.

This clone was found once. The rearrangement joins TRBV6-6 to TRBJ2-1, with no clear D. CDR1 MNHNY and CDR2 SVGAGI come from the germline V gene (reference sequence). The CDR3 has 15 residues. The V end was cut by 0 bases, the J end by 0 bases, with 6 bases between. CDR3 protein: CASSYSSASYNEQFF. CDR3 bases: TGTGCCAGCAGTTACTCGAGCGCCTCCTACAATGAGCAGTTCTTC.

Here the CDR3 reads CASSSGGGGQPQHF. The CDR3 DNA sequence: TGTGCCAGCAGCTCCGGTGGGGGGGGTCAGCCCCAGCATTTT. V and J are TRBV6-5 and TRBJ1-5, with D tentatively TRBD1 (5 bases). The CDR3 runs 14 residues. Germline-derived CDR1 and CDR2 are MNHEY and SVGAGI. The V gene lost 6 bases and the J gene lost 6 bases, with 15 bases spanning the gap.

This chain connects TRBV27 to TRBJ2-7, with D possibly being TRBD2 (6 bases). Between the trimmed V and J ends, which lost 11 bases and 1 base, there was a span of 15 bases. The CDR3 totals 13 residues. CDR1 MNHEY and CDR2 SMNVEV come from the germline V gene (reference sequence). The CDR3 DNA is TGTGCCTCTGCACCCGCGGGGTCCTACGAGCAGTACTTC. Protein sequence: CASAPAGSYEQYF.

The chain combines TRBV19 with TRBJ1-4; 8 bases map to TRBD1. This CDR3 is built from 15 residues. Germline V gene sequence: CDR1 LNHDA, CDR2 SQIVND (reference sequence). V dropped 9 bases and J dropped 3; count of bases not matched to a gene: 9. CDR3 loop: CASKRQGRANEKLFF. Here the CDR3 DNA reads TGTGCCAGCAAAAGACAGGGGAGAGCTAATGAAAAACTGTTTTTT. The complete variable domain, with remaining parts taken from reference TRBV19 and TRBJ1-4, reads DGGITQSPKYLFRKEGQNVTLSCEQNLNHDAMYWYRQDPGQGLRLIYYSQIVNDFQKGDIAEGYSVSREKKESFPLTVTSAQKNPTAFYLCASKRQGRANEKLFFGSGTQLSVL.

The V gene is TRBV5-5, the J gene TRBJ1-1; possibly TRBD1 for D (5 bases). Trimming pared 0 bases from V and 6 bases from J, leaving 9 bases between. Germline CDR1 SGHKS, CDR2 YYEKEE (reference sequence). The CDR3 totals 13 residues. The chain's CDR3 is CASSLEWGAEAFF. The CDR3 DNA sequence: TGTGCCAGCAGCTTGGAGTGGGGGGCTGAAGCTTTCTTT.

The chain combines TRBV28 with TRBJ1-2; 8 bases fit TRBD1. CDR1 and CDR2 (germline): MDHEN, SYDVKM. CDR3 length: 15 residues. Unmatched junction bases numbered 8, after V lost 5 bases and J lost 3 bases. CDR3: CASSPGGRTHYGYTF. The CDR3 DNA reads TGTGCCAGCAGTCCAGGGGGCAGGACCCACTATGGCTACACCTTC.

CDR3 amino acids: CSVWFQMNTEAFF. The CDR3 DNA reads TGCAGCGTATGGTTTCAGATGAACACTGAAGCTTTCTTT. The chain combines TRBV29-1 with TRBJ1-1; D gene ambiguous. Germline CDR1 is SQVTM and CDR2 is ANQGSEA. This CDR3 is built from 13 residues. Deletions cut 6 bases from V and 0 bases from J, with 11 bases between.

This clone showed up many times. The rearrangement joins TRBV6-5 to TRBJ1-1; D is undetermined. V was trimmed by 4 bases and J by 1 base, leaving 7 bases between them. CDR3 size: 13 residues. Germline V CDR1 and CDR2: MNHEY, SVGAGI. The CDR3: CASSSKSNTEAFF. The CDR3 DNA sequence: TGTGCCAGCAGTTCCAAATCGAACACTGAAGCTTTCTTT.

CDR3 sequence reads: CASSAGPGGTDTQYF. The CDR3 DNA is TGTGCCAGCAGCGCAGGGCCAGGGGGCACAGATACGCAGTATTTT. V is TRBV9 and J is TRBJ2-3; D might be TRBD1 (6 bases). The V and J ends lost 3 bases and 1 base respectively, with 12 bases between them. Looked up from germline, CDR1 is SGDLS and CDR2 is YYNGEE. The CDR3 is 15 residues long.

This chain uses TRBV9 with TRBJ2-5; 11 nucleotides match TRBD1. CDR1 SGDLS and CDR2 YYNGEE come from the germline V gene. There are 16 residues in the CDR3. V was pared by 4 bases and J by 1 base, with 6 bases of the junction left unmatched. The CDR3 region is CASSPSGTGGQETQYF. CDR3 in DNA: TGTGCCAGCAGCCCATCCGGGACAGGGGGCCAAGAGACCCAGTACTTC.

This chain joins TRBV7-2 and TRBJ2-7; 7 bases align to TRBD1. The CDR3 spans 17 residues. CDR1 and CDR2 (germline): SGHTA, FQGNSA. The J segment lost 3 bases and the V segment lost 0 bases, leaving 11 bases of the junction unmatched. CDR3 bases: TGTGCCAGCAGCTTAGCCCGTGGAACAGGGGTCCTCTACGAGCAGTACTTC. Its protein product is CASSLARGTGVLYEQYF.

The V gene is TRBV18, the J gene TRBJ2-3; TRBD2 agrees at 14 bases. This CDR3 is 17 amino acids long. Unmatched junction bases numbered 2, after V lost 3 bases and J lost 0 bases. CDR1 and CDR2 (germline): KGHSH, LQKENI. CDR3 loop: CASSPRTSGGSTDTQYF. In DNA form, the CDR3 reads TGTGCCAGCTCACCCAGGACTAGCGGGGGGAGCACAGATACGCAGTATTTT. Full variable domain (rest looked up from reference TRBV18 and TRBJ2-3): NAGVMQNPRHLVRRRGQEARLRCSPMKGHSHVYWYRQLPEEGLKFMVYLQKENIIDESGMPKERFSAEFPKEGPSILRIQQVVRGDSAAYFCASSPRTSGGSTDTQYFGPGTRLTVL.

The chain uses TRBV12-5 and TRBJ1-5; the D gene is possibly TRBD1 (5 bases). V lost 7 bases to trimming and J lost 3 bases, with 10 bases between them. Germline-derived CDR1 and CDR2 are LGHNT and FRNRAP. CDR3 length: 13 amino acids. The DNA for the CDR3 is TGTGCTAGTGCCGGGGGGGTCAATCAGCCCCAGCATTTT. Amino acids: CASAGGVNQPQHF.

The chain recombines TRBV25-1 with TRBJ2-1; TRBD2 matches at 10 bases. V trimming: 6 bases; J trimming: 6 bases; junction bases outside the gene matches: 8. The CDR3 runs to 15 residues. Germline V gene sequence: CDR1 MGHDK, CDR2 SYGVNS. DNA of the CDR3: TGTGCCAGCAGGCCCCCAGCGGGAGGGCCCAATGAGCAGTTCTTC. The encoded protein is CASRPPAGGPNEQFF.

The genes are TRBV4-1 and TRBJ2-1, with D possibly TRBD1 on 6 matching bases. Germline V gives CDR1 MGHRA, CDR2 YSYEKL. V lost 0 bases and J lost 4, with 10 bases in between. The CDR3 runs 15 residues. The CDR3 protein is CASSQDDGTYNEQFF. The DNA of the CDR3 is TGCGCCAGCAGCCAAGATGACGGGACATACAATGAGCAGTTCTTC.